This is a list of T cell receptor beta chains from one sample in a study of blood T cell repertoires in COVID-19. Sequenced by immunoSEQ multiplex PCR; TCRdb stores in-frame clones only, minus some. This sample has roughly 150,000 clones; 70% to 90% occur once, and the top ten carry over 2%. Input material: peripheral blood. The receptor set was obtained from a middle-aged man who had recovered from COVID-19. The CDR3 runs from the conserved cysteine through the conserved F or W. A D gene is named only where the DNA matches it firmly. Only some rows state a clone size, as once, few, many or a class for expanded clones.

d_call	v_call	j_call	clone_size	cdr3_nt	cdr3_aa
TRBD1	TRBV4-1	TRBJ2-5	-	TGCGCCAGCAGCCAAGATAGAGGGGGCGGAGAGACCCAGTACTTC	CASSQDRGGGETQYF
TRBD2	TRBV20-1	TRBJ2-3	once	TGCAGTGCTAGTTTAGCGGGAGGGGGAGATACGCAGTATTTT	CSASLAGGGDTQYF
TRBD2	TRBV6-1	TRBJ2-1	-	TGTGCCAGCAGTGATCTAGCGGGGGGGCAGGATGAGCAGTTCTTC	CASSDLAGGQDEQFF
-	TRBV12-3/TRBV12-4	TRBJ2-7	-	TGTGCCAGCAGTTTTGGGGCGCCCTACGAGCAGTACTTC	CASSFGAPYEQYF
TRBD1	TRBV12-5	TRBJ1-4	-	TGTGCTAGTGGTCCCGGACAGGGAGGCGAAAAACTGTTTTTT	CASGPGQGGEKLFF
-	TRBV5-6	TRBJ1-3	once	TGTGCCAGCAGCTCCCCGGGGAGCTCTGGAAACACCATATATTTT	CASSSPGSSGNTIYF
-	TRBV7-9	TRBJ2-3	-	TGTGCCAGCATCCCAACGGCGGGGACGCAGTATTTT	CASIPTAGTQYF
TRBD1	TRBV19	TRBJ1-1	-	TGTGCCAGTACCCACAGGGGTACTGAAGCTTTCTTT	CASTHRGTEAFF
-	TRBV7-6	TRBJ2-2	-	TGTGCCAGCAGCCCCAGCGCTAGACCCACCGGGGAGCTGTTTTTT	CASSPSARPTGELFF
TRBD1	TRBV19	TRBJ1-5	-	TGTGCCAGTAGTAAGCCCCGAGACAGGGTCAACAATCAGCCCCAGCATTTT	CASSKPRDRVNNQPQHF
-	TRBV2	TRBJ2-7	-	TGTGCCAGCAGTGAAGAAGCGGGCTCCTACGAGCAGTACTTC	CASSEEAGSYEQYF